This T cell receptor (beta chain) emerged from a study of blood T cell repertoires in COVID-19 (dated by TCRdb to between 2020 and 2021). Regarding the study in general: Samples from collaborators originated in the United States, Italy and Spain and spanned both the acute and convalescent phases of COVID-19. The prospective study material was composed of cDNA or gDNA derived from T cells, B-cell-depleted T cells, or PBMCs. The dataset comprised deeply sampled blood TCRbeta repertoires from subjects exposed to, actively infected with, or recovered from COVID-19. The repertoires were made available in a free public database intended to serve as a resource for research on the immune response to SARS-CoV-2. The samples were drawn from the first 160 participants of the ongoing ImmuneRACE study and from 1,254 subjects provided by 6 global collaborators. Nearly every sample came with metadata listing a de-identified subject ID, COVID-19 status, age in years and sex. Where available, HLA class I and class II types were obtained from metadata supplied by the sample provider rather than from assay-based typing. Paper-wide results and their limitations: The amount of clinical and demographic metadata varied by source and participant and was provided uncurated.

V trim: 3 bases; J trim: 5 bases; unmatched bases: 11. CDR1 and CDR2 are drawn from the germline V gene (reference sequence): MNHNY, SVGAGI. Including cysteine and phenylalanine, the CDR3 has 16 amino acids. This entry keeps only the CDR3 DNA: 48 bases, framed from base 1. TCRbeta CDR3 regions were amplified from genomic DNA using the immunoSEQ Assay, a bias-controlled multiplex PCR. The original pipeline was this. The number of nucleated cells in each sample was estimated from the amplification of reference gene primers within the assay. Sequence reads were collapsed and filtered to measure the absolute abundance of every unique TCRbeta CDR3 rearrangement. For each sample, productive Simpson clonality was calculated as the square root of Simpson's diversity index over productive rearrangements. Not all clones reach the TCRdb copy of this immuneACCESS table, which keeps in-frame sequences only. Checked studies attribute under half of the gap to unresolved V genes and leave the rest unexplained. The DNA was the basis for D and trimming; V, J and clone size are from that table. The sample includes 160,000 or so clones, with around 83% observed a single time. Over 8% of the sample is held by the ten biggest clonotypes.

Each collaborating institution followed its own protocols to collect whole blood in K2EDTA tubes. For TCRbeta analysis, collaborators shipped samples in one of three forms: frozen whole blood, isolated PBMCs, or DNA extracted from either of those sample types. Regarding this clone: The antigen this receptor binds is unknown. No much larger clone is present one base from it, and per-base qualities are unavailable.

Sequenced: peripheral blood. The V and J genes are TRBV6-6 and TRBJ2-7; TRBD2 lines up with 9 middle nucleotides. This TCR came from a woman between 50 and 59 years old with acute or convalescent COVID-19. This receptor carries the CDR3 CASSYTYRGGADEQYF. The DNA sequence reads TGTGCCAGCAGTTATACATACCGCGGGGGGGCCGACGAGCAGTACTTC.